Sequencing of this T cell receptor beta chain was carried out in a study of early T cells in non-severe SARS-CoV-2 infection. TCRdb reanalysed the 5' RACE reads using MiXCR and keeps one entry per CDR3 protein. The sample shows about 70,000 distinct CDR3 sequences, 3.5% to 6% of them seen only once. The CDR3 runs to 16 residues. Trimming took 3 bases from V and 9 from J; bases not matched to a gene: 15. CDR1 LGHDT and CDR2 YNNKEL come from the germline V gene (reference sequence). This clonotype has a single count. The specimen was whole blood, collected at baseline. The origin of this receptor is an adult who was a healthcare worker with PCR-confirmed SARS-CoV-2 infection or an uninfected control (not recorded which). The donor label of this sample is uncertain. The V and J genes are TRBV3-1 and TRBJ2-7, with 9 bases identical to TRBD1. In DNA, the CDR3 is TGTGCCAGCAGCCAGGAAGCCCTGACAGGGGGAGGTCGGCAGTACTTC. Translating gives CASSQEALTGGGRQYF.